These 8 T cell receptor beta chains came from one sample sequenced in a study of shared clonotypes between healthy human individuals. Assay used: immunoSEQ multiplex PCR; TCRdb lists only in-frame clones, some missing. The sample contains more than 2,000,000 clones, just over 90% of which appear only once. What was sequenced was naive CD4+ T cells from PBMCs. The subset was: CD45RA+ positively selected. The source of these receptors is a man between 18 and 29 years old in good health. Some clones in this sample may be carry-over from other donors' samples.

The chain links TRBV2 to TRBJ1-1; 9 bases match TRBD1. Germline loops: CDR1 SNHLY, CDR2 FYNNEI. CDR3 size: 15 residues. V dropped 2 bases and J dropped 4; count of bases not matched to a gene: 5. The CDR3: CASSEMGQGVTEAFF. For the CDR3, the DNA is TGTGCCAGCAGTGAAATGGGACAGGGCGTCACTGAAGCTTTCTTT.

The chain recombines TRBV28 with TRBJ2-2; TRBD2 matches 8 bases. Germline values: CDR1 MDHEN, CDR2 SYDVKM. There are 15 residues in the CDR3. Unmatched junction bases numbered 6, after V lost 1 base and J lost 8 bases. Written as DNA, the CDR3 is TGTGCCAGCAGTTTATTCGCGGGAGGATTTGGGGAGCTGTTTTTT. This gives the protein CASSLFAGGFGELFF.

The CDR3 sequence is CSVARLWVAGTSGMGNEQFF. The DNA of the CDR3 is TGCAGCGTAGCCCGGCTTTGGGTTGCCGGGACTAGCGGGATGGGCAATGAGCAGTTCTTC. This chain uses TRBV29-1 with TRBJ2-1; 13 nucleotides agree with TRBD2. This CDR3 is built from 20 residues. The V and J ends lost 6 bases and 6 bases, in that order; junction bases with no gene match: 23. Germline loops: CDR1 SQVTM, CDR2 ANQGSEA.

Worth noting for this clone: Other nucleotide sequences in the sample specify the same CDR3. The J gene is TRBJ2-7, the V gene TRBV29-1, with 8 bases that match TRBD1. Germline CDR1 is SQVTM and CDR2 is ANQGSEA. CDR3 length equals 12 residues. J gave up 2 bases and V 6 bases, and 3 bases lay outside the gene matches. CDR3 in DNA: TGCAGCGTACGGACAGGGACCTACGAGCAGTACTTC. It codes for CSVRTGTYEQYF.

This rearrangement joins TRBV2 to TRBJ1-1; D might be TRBD1 (5 bases). The V gene lost 1 base and the J gene lost 5 bases, with 11 bases spanning the gap. This CDR3 region has 14 residues. The germline V gene encodes CDR1 SNHLY and CDR2 FYNNEI. The CDR3 reads CASSEVGGRTEAFF. In nucleotides, the CDR3 is TGTGCCAGCAGTGAAGTGGGGGGAAGGACTGAAGCTTTCTTT.

The rearrangement uses TRBV9 and TRBJ1-2; perhaps TRBD1 as D (6 bases). The V end was cut by 2 bases, the J end by 6 bases, with 17 bases between. The CDR3 is 15 amino acids. Germline V CDR1 and CDR2: SGDLS, YYNGEE. DNA of the CDR3: TGTGCCAGCAGCGTTCCTCCGACAGGATTTGATGGCTACACCTTC. The encoded protein is CASSVPPTGFDGYTF.

This sequence joins TRBV6-5 and TRBJ2-5, with D tentatively TRBD2 (5 bases). Trimming shortened V by 5 bases and J by 3 bases, and 16 bases separated the two germline ends. The CDR3 covers 15 residues. Germline CDR1 reads MNHEY; CDR2 reads SVGAGI. CDR3 loop: CASSPGLQQKETQYF. The CDR3, as DNA: TGTGCCAGCAGTCCCGGACTTCAGCAAAAAGAGACCCAGTACTTC.

The V call is TRBV30, the J call TRBJ2-2, with D unresolved. The CDR3 extends over 12 amino acids. Between the trimmed V and J ends, which lost 3 bases and 3 bases, there was a span of 5 bases. Germline loops: CDR1 GTSNPN, CDR2 SVGIG (reference sequence). The CDR3 here is CAWRWDTGELFF. The CDR3 DNA reads TGTGCCTGGAGGTGGGACACCGGGGAGCTGTTTTTT.